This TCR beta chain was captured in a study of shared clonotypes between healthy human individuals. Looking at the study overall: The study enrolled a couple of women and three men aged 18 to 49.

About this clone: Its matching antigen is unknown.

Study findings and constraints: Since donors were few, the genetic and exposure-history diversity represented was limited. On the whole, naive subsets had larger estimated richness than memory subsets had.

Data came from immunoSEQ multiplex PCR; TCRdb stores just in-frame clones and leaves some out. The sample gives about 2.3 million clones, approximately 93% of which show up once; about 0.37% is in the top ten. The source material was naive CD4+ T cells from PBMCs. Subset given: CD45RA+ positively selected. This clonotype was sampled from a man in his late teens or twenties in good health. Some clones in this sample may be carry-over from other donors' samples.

CDR3 DNA sequence: TGCGCCAGCAGCTTGACTAGGGGCGGCGGAACAAATGAGCAGTTCTTC. Protein sequence: CASSLTRGGGTNEQFF. The chain uses TRBV5-1 and TRBJ2-1; D might be TRBD1 or TRBD2, each matching 5 bases. V was clipped by 1 base and J by 7 bases, with 18 bases between them. This CDR3 comprises 16 residues. CDR1 is SGHRS and CDR2 is YFSETQ in the germline V gene.